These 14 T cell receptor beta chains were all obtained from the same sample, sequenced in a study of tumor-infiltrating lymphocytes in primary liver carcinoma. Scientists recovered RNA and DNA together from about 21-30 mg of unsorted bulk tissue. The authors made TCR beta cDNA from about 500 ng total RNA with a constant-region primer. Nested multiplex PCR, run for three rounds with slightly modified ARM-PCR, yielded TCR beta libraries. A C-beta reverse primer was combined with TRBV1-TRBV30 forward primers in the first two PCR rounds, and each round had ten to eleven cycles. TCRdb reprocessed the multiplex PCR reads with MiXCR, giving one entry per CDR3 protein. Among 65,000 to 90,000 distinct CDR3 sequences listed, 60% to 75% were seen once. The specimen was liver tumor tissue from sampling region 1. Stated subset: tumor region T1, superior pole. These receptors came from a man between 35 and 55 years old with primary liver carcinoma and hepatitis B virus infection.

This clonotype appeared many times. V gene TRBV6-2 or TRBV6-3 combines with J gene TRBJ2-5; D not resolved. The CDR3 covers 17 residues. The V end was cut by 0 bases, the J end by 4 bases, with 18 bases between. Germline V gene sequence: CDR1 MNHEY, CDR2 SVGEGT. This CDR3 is CASSYSTPVQEVETQYF. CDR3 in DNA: TGTGCCAGCAGTTACTCGACTCCGGTCCAAGAGGTAGAGACCCAGTACTTC.

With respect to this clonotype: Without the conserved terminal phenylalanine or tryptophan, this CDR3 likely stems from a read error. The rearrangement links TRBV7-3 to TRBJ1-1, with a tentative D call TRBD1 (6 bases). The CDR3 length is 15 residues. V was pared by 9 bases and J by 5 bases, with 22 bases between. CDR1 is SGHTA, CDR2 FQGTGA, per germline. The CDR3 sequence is CARSPNPGAGTEAFC. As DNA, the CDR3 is TGTGCCAGGAGCCCCAATCCGGGGGCTGGAACTGAAGCTTTCTGT.

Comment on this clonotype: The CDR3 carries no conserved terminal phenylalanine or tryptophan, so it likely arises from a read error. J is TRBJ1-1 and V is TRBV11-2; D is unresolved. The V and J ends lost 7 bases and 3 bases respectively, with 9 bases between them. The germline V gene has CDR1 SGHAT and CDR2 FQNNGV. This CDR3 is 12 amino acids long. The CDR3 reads CASNLGYTEAFL. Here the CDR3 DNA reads TGTGCCAGCAACCTAGGGTACACTGAAGCTTTCCTT.

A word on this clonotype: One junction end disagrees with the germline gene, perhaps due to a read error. The chain's CDR3 is CTTSDSMTNGMRDTQYF. Here the CDR3 DNA reads TGTACCACCAGTGATTCTATGACTAACGGGATGAGGGATACGCAGTATTTT. This rearrangement joins TRBV24-1 to TRBJ2-3, with D possibly matching TRBD2 (5 bases). CDR1 and CDR2 (germline): KGHDR, SFDVKD. The CDR3 has 17 residues.

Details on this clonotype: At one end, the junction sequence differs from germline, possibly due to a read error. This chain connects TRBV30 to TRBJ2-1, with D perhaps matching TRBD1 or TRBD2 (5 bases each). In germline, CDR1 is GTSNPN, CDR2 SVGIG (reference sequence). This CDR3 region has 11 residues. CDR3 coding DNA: TGTGTCTGGAGTGGGGGAACTGTGCAGTTCTTC. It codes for CVWSGGTVQFF.

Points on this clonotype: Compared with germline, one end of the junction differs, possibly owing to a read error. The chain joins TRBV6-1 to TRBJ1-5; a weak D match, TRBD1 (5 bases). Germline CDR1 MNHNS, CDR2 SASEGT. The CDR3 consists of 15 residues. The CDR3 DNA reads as TGTGCCAGCAATGAAAGTGGGACCTATATTCAGCCCCAGCATTTT. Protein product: CASNESGTYIQPQHF.

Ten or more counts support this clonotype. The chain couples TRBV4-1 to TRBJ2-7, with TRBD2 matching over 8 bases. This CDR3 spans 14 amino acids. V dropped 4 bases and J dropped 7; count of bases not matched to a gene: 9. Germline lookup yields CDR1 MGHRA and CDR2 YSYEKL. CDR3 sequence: CASSPREGVREQYF. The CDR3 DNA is TGCGCCAGCAGCCCCCGGGAGGGGGTTAGAGAGCAGTACTTC.

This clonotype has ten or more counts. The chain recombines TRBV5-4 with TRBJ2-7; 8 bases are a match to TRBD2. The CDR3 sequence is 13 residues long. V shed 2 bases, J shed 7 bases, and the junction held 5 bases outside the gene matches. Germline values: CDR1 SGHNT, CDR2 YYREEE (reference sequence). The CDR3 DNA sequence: TGTGCCAGCAGCTTAGGGACTAGTCGTGAGCAGTACTTC. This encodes CASSLGTSREQYF. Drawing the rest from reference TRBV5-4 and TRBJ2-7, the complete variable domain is ETGVTQSPTHLIKTRGQQVTLRCSSQSGHNTVSWYQQALGQGPQFIFQYYREEENGRGNFPPRFSGLQFPNYSSELNVNALELDDSALYLCASSLGTSREQYFGPGTRLTVT.

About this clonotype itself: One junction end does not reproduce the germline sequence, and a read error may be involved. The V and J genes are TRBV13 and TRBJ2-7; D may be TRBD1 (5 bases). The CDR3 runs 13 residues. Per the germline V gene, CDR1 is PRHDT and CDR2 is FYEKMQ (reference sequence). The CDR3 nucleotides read TGTGCCAGTAGCTTTAGACAGAACAACAAGCAGTACTTC. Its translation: CASSFRQNNKQYF.

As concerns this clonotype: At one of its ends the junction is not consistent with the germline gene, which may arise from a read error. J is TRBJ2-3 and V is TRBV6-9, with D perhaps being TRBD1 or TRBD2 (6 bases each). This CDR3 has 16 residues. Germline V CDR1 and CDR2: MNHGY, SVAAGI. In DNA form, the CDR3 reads TGTGCCAGCAGTTTAATCGGCGGGCGGGACACAGATACGCAGTATTTC. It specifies CASSLIGGRDTDTQYF.

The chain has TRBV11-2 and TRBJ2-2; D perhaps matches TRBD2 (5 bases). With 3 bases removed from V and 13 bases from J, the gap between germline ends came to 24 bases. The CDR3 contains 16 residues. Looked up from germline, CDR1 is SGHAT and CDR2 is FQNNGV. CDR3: CASSFEDHNRTGMLFF. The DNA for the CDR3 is TGTGCCAGCAGCTTTGAAGATCATAATAGGACCGGGATGCTGTTTTTT.

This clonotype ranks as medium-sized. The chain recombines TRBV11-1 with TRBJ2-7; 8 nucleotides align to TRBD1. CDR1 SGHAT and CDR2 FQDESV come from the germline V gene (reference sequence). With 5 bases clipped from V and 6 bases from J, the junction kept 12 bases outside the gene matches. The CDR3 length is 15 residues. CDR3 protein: CASSLGQGIIGEQYF. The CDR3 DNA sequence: TGTGCCAGCAGCCTTGGACAGGGAATAATTGGCGAGCAGTACTTC. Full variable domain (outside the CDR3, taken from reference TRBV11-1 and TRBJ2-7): EAEVAQSPRYKITEKSQAVAFWCDPISGHATLYWYRQILGQGPELLVQFQDESVVDDSQLPKDRFSAERLKGVDSTLKIQPAELGDSAMYLCASSLGQGIIGEQYFGPGTRLTVT.

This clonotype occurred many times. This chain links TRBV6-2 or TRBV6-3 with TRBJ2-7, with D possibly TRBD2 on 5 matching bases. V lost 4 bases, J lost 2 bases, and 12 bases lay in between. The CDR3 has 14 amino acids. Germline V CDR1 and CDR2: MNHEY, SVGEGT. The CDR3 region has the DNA TGTGCCAGCAGTTCCGGACTCGATACCTACGAGCAGTACTTC. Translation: CASSSGLDTYEQYF.

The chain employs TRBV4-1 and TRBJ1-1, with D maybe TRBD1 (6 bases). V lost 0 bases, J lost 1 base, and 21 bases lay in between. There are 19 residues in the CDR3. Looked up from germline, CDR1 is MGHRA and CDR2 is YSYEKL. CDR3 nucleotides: TGCGCCAGCAGCCAAGATAGGGGGGGCGGGGGCCTCAAGAACACTGAAGCTTTCTTT. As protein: CASSQDRGGGGLKNTEAFF.